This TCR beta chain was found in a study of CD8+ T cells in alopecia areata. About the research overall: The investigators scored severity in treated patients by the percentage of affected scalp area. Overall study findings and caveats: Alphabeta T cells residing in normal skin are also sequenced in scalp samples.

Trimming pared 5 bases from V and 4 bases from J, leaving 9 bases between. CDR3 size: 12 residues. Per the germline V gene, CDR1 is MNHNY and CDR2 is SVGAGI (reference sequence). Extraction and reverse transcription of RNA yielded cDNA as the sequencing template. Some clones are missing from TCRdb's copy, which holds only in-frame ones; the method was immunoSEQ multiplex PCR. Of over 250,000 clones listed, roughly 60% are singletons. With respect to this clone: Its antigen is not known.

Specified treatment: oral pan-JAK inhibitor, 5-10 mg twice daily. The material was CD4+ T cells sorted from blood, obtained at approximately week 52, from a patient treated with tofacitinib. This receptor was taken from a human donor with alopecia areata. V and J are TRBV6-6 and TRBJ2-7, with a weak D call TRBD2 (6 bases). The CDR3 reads CASSAGRYEQYF. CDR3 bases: TGTGCCAGCAGTGCGGGACGGTACGAGCAGTACTTC.